Listed below are T cell receptor beta chains from one sample, sequenced in a study of cytomegalovirus exposure and HLA in healthy donors. Sequenced by immunoSEQ multiplex PCR; TCRdb stores in-frame clones only, minus some. The profile shows 180,000 or so clones, 60% to 85% of them singletons. Sequencing was performed on PBMCs. These receptors came from a female donor in good health and CMV-seronegative. The CDR3 runs from the conserved cysteine through the conserved F or W. The D gene is left open where the match is weak. Clone size is not always given. Where it is, it says once, few, many or a class for expanded clones.

V gene: TRBV4-2; clone size: -; D gene: TRBD1; J gene: TRBJ1-1; CDR3 DNA: TGTGCCAGCAGCCACCACAGGGGGATGAACACTGAAGCTTTCTTT; CDR3 protein: CASSHHRGMNTEAFF
V gene: TRBV7-9; clone size: -; D gene: TRBD1; J gene: TRBJ2-7; CDR3 DNA: TGTGCCAGCAGCTTGGCCGGGACAGCCTACGAGCAGTACTTC; CDR3 protein: CASSLAGTAYEQYF
V gene: TRBV29-1; clone size: -; D gene: -; J gene: TRBJ2-5; CDR3 DNA: TGCAGCGTTGTTTCCTTATCGGAGACCCAGTACTTC; CDR3 protein: CSVVSLSETQYF
V gene: TRBV11-3; clone size: -; D gene: TRBD1; J gene: TRBJ2-3; CDR3 DNA: TGTGCCAGCAGCCCGGACAGGGGGCGGGATACGCAGTATTTT; CDR3 protein: CASSPDRGRDTQYF
V gene: TRBV7-9; clone size: -; D gene: -; J gene: TRBJ1-1; CDR3 DNA: TGTGCCAGCAGCTTAGAGCCCGGGGTTGGGACTGAAGCTTTCTTT; CDR3 protein: CASSLEPGVGTEAFF
V gene: TRBV29-1; clone size: -; D gene: -; J gene: TRBJ1-1; CDR3 DNA: TGCAGCGTTGGTAAGAACACTGAAGCTTTCTTT; CDR3 protein: CSVGKNTEAFF
V gene: TRBV11-1; clone size: -; D gene: -; J gene: TRBJ1-1; CDR3 DNA: TGTGCCAGCAGCTTACGCAGGGAAGCTTTCTTT; CDR3 protein: CASSLRREAFF
V gene: TRBV19; clone size: -; D gene: -; J gene: TRBJ1-3; CDR3 DNA: TGTGCCAGTAGTGAAACAGGCGAGGCAGCTGGAAACACCATATATTTT; CDR3 protein: CASSETGEAAGNTIYF
V gene: TRBV6-1; clone size: -; D gene: TRBD1; J gene: TRBJ2-4; CDR3 DNA: TGTGCCAGCAGTGAACGACAGGGGACAAAAAACATTCAGTACTTC; CDR3 protein: CASSERQGTKNIQYF
V gene: TRBV11-2; clone size: -; D gene: TRBD1; J gene: TRBJ2-7; CDR3 DNA: TGTGCCAGCAGCTCTGGACAGGGGCCCTACGAGCAGTACTTC; CDR3 protein: CASSSGQGPYEQYF
V gene: TRBV7-3; clone size: few; D gene: -; J gene: TRBJ2-1; CDR3 DNA: TGTGCCAGCAGCTCCTCCATCAGCGGAAAGCAGTTCTTC; CDR3 protein: CASSSSISGKQFF
V gene: TRBV6-1; clone size: -; D gene: -; J gene: TRBJ2-1; CDR3 DNA: TGTGCATATGGTCAACTCGGATTCCGGGACAATGAGCAGTTCTTC; CDR3 protein: CAYGQLGFRDNEQFF
V gene: TRBV4-2; clone size: -; D gene: TRBD2; J gene: TRBJ2-7; CDR3 DNA: TGTGCCAGCAGCCAAGAGACTAGCGGGGACGAGCAGTACTTC; CDR3 protein: CASSQETSGDEQYF
V gene: TRBV2; clone size: -; D gene: -; J gene: TRBJ2-7; CDR3 DNA: TGTGCCAGCATCCACTCAGGGGGGTCCTACGAGCAGTACTTC; CDR3 protein: CASIHSGGSYEQYF
V gene: TRBV5-1; clone size: -; D gene: -; J gene: TRBJ2-3; CDR3 DNA: TGCGCCAGCAGCCCTGAACTGGGCACAGATACGCAGTATTTT; CDR3 protein: CASSPELGTDTQYF
V gene: TRBV2; clone size: -; D gene: TRBD1; J gene: TRBJ1-2; CDR3 DNA: TGTGCCAGCAGATCTAGGACAGGGACTTATGGCTACACCTTC; CDR3 protein: CASRSRTGTYGYTF
V gene: TRBV4-1; clone size: -; D gene: TRBD2; J gene: TRBJ2-1; CDR3 DNA: TGCGCCAGCAGCCAACTAGCGGGGAACAATGAGCAGTTCTTC; CDR3 protein: CASSQLAGNNEQFF